This is a list of T cell receptor beta chains from one sample in a study of T cell repertoires in cytomegalovirus infection. TCRdb processed the reads anew with MiXCR; each CDR3 protein has one entry. The sample consists of approximately 550,000 distinct CDR3 sequences, approximately 16% of them appearing once. Material for sequencing was CD8+ T cells from PBMCs. Receptor source: a human donor in good health (CMV status not recorded). Some clones in this sample may be carry-over from other donors' samples. Both conserved end residues are part of each CDR3.

CDR3: CASSPPAGYDGYTF
V: TRBV4-1
J: TRBJ1-2

CDR3: CSVWAKGSTVWGYTF
V: TRBV29-1
J: TRBJ1-2

CDR3: CAWSGGPYNEQFF
V: TRBV30
J: TRBJ2-1

CDR3: CASSRDFLSSGNTIYF
V: TRBV2
J: TRBJ1-3

CDR3: CASSFLGRTTDTQYF
V: TRBV7-3
J: TRBJ2-3

CDR3: CASSRLAGRPGNEQYF
V: TRBV7-9
J: TRBJ2-7

CDR3: CASSLGQLGEKLFF
V: TRBV4-1
J: TRBJ1-4

CDR3: CASSTGGGSQPQHF
V: TRBV9
J: TRBJ1-5

CDR3: CSAVELEGLNEQFF
V: TRBV20-1
J: TRBJ2-1

CDR3: CASSQVAQALAETQYF
V: TRBV4-2
J: TRBJ2-5

CDR3: CASSPAGQRNEKLFF
V: TRBV3-1
J: TRBJ1-4

CDR3: CASRGSGNRDEQFF
V: TRBV2
J: TRBJ2-1

CDR3: CASSPLAGVVETQYF
V: TRBV27
J: TRBJ2-5

CDR3: CASSPGRSGGGNEAFF
V: TRBV11-2
J: TRBJ1-1

CDR3: CASSLTGVPGTEAFF
V: TRBV28
J: TRBJ1-1

CDR3: CASGSFNYGYTF
V: TRBV9
J: TRBJ1-2

CDR3: CASSLGGGADYGYTF
V: TRBV7-9
J: TRBJ1-2

CDR3: CASSVSNVLTF
V: TRBV7-8
J: TRBJ2-6

CDR3: CAWIGRAKGADTQYF
V: TRBV30
J: TRBJ2-3

CDR3: CASSFDRAETQYF
V: TRBV7-3
J: TRBJ2-5

CDR3: CASSSPTGYEQYF
V: TRBV7-9
J: TRBJ2-7

CDR3: CATPIPTGIVTQYF
V: TRBV7-3
J: TRBJ2-5

CDR3: CACPRDTGELFF
V: TRBV6-1
J: TRBJ2-2

CDR3: CVSSPDPADTQYF
V: TRBV18
J: TRBJ2-3

CDR3: CASSLEDSSYEQYF
V: TRBV5-1
J: TRBJ2-7